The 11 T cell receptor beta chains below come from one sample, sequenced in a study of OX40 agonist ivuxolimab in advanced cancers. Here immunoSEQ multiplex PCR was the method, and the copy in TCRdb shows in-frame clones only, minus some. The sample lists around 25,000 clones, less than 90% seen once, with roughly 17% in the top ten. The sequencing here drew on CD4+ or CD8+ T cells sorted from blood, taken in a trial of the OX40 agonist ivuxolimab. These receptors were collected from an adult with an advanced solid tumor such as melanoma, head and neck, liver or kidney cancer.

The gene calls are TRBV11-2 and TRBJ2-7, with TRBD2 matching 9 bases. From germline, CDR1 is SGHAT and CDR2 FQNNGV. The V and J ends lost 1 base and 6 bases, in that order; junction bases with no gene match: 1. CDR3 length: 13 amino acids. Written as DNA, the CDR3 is TGTGCCAGCAGCTTAGGAGCGGGAGGCGAGCAGTACTTC. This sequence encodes CASSLGAGGEQYF.

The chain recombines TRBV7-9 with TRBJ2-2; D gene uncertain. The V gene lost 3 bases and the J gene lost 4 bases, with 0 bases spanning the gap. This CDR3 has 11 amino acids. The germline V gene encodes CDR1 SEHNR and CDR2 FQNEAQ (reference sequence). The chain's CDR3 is CASSFTGELFF. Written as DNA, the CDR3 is TGTGCCAGCAGCTTCACCGGGGAGCTGTTTTTT.

The CDR3 sequence: CASSVAGEVDEKLFF. CDR3 nucleotides: TGTGCCAGCAGCGTAGCGGGGGAAGTAGATGAAAAACTGTTTTTT. V gene TRBV9 combines with J gene TRBJ1-4, with D maybe TRBD1 (5 bases). There are 15 residues in the CDR3. V lost 0 bases, J lost 6 bases, and 12 bases lay in between. Looked up from germline, CDR1 is SGDLS and CDR2 is YYNGEE. Variable domain in full (rest from reference TRBV9 and TRBJ1-4): DSGVTQTPKHLITATGQRVTLRCSPRSGDLSVYWYQQSLDQGLQFLIQYYNGEERAKGNILERFSAQQFPDLHSELNLSSLELGDSALYFCASSVAGEVDEKLFFGSGTQLSVL.

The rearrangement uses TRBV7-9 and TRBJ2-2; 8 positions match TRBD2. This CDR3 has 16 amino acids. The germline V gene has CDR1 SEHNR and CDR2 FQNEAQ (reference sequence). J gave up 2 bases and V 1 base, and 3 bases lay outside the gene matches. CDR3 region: CASSLGSGVNTGELFF. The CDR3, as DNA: TGTGCCAGCAGCTTAGGTAGCGGGGTCAACACCGGGGAGCTGTTTTTT.

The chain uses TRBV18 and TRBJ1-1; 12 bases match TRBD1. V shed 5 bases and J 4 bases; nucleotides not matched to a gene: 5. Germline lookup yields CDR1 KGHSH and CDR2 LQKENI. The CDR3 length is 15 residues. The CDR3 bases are TGTGCCAGCTCAGAGGGACAGGGGGCGATCACTGAAGCTTTCTTT. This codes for CASSEGQGAITEAFF.

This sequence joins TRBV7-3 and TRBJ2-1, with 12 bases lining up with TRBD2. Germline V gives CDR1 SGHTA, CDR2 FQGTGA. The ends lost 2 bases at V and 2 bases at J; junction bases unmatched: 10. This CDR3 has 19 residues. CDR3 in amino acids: CASSLSFSSGRGPYNEQFF. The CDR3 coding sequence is TGTGCCAGCAGCTTATCTTTTTCTAGCGGGAGGGGCCCCTACAATGAGCAGTTCTTC.

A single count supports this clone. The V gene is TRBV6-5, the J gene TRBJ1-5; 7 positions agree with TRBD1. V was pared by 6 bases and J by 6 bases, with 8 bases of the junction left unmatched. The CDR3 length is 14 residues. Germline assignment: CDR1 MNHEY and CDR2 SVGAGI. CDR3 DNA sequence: TGTGCCAGCAGAAAGACAGGGCTGCTTCAGCCCCAGCATTTT. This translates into CASRKTGLLQPQHF.

The CDR3 DNA reads as TGTGCCACCAAAGGGACGGAATACAATGAGCAGTTCTTC. Translated, it gives CATKGTEYNEQFF. The rearrangement uses TRBV2 and TRBJ2-1; possibly TRBD1 or TRBD2 for D (5 bases each). Trimming removed 10 bases from V and 4 bases from J, with 14 bases in between. Germline values: CDR1 SNHLY, CDR2 FYNNEI. The CDR3 length is 13 residues. Together with reference TRBV2 and TRBJ2-1, the CDR3 gives the full variable domain: EPEVTQTPSHQVTQMGQEVILRCVPISNHLYFYWYRQILGQKVEFLVSFYNNEISEKSEIFDDQFSVERPDGSNFTLKIRSTKLEDSAMYFCATKGTEYNEQFFGPGTRLTVL.

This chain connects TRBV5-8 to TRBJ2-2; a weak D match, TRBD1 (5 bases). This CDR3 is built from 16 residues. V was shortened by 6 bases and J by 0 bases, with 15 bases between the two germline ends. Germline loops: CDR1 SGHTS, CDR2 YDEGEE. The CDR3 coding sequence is TGTGCCAGCAAGTTTTGGCAGGGAACGAACACCGGGGAGCTGTTTTTT. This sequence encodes CASKFWQGTNTGELFF. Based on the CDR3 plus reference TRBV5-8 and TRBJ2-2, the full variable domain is EAGVTQSPTHLIKTRGQQATLRCSPISGHTSVYWYQQALGLGLQFLLWYDEGEERNRGNFPPRFSGRQFPNYSSELNVNALELEDSALYLCASKFWQGTNTGELFFGEGSRLTVL.

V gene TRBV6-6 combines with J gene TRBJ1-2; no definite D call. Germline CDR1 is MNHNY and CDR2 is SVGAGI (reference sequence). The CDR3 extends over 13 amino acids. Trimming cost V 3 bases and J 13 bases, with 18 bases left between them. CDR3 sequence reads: CASSYSPTTAFTF. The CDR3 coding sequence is TGTGCCAGCAGTTATTCCCCTACGACCGCTTTCACCTTC.

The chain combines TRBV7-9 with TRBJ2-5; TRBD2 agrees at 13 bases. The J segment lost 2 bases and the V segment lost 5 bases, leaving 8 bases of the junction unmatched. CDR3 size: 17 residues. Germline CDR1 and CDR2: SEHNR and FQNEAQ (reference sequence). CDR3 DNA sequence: TGTGCCAGCAGCACACATGGACTAGCGGGGGAACAAGAGACCCAGTACTTC. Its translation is CASSTHGLAGEQETQYF.